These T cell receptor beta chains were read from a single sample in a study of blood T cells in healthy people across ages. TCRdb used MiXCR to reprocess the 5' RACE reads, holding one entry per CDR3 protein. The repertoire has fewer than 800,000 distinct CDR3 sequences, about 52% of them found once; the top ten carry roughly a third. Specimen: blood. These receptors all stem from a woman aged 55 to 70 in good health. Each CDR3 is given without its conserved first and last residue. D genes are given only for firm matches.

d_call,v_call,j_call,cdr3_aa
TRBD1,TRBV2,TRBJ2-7,ASREDRGLHNEQY
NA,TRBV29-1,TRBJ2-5,SVEEWQVQETQY
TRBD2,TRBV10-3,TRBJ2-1,AISETSGGYNEQF
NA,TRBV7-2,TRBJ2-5,ASSRSPAAGETQY
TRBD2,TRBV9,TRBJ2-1,ASSVAGGTQINEQF
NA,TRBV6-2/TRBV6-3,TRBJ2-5,ASRYRGRGGQETQY
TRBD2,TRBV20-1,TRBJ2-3,SARAGGVDTQY
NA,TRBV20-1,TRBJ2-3,SAKIRSTDTQY
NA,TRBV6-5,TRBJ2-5,ASSYGTTRSYVQY
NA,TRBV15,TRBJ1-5,ANQGYSNQPQH
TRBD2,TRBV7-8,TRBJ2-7,ASSLALGLAAAYEQY
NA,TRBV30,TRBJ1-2,AWSVSREAGYT
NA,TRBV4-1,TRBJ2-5,ASSQDWGGETQY
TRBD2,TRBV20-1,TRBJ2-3,SAGLASDTQY
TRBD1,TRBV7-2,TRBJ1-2,ASSPRGTGSNYGYT
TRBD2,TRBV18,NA,ASSRGAGSTYEQY
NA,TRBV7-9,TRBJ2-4,ASSASSLAKNIQY
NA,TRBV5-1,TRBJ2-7,ASSPNQPGLNSYEQY
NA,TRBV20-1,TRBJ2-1,SADRGGAERSSYNEQF
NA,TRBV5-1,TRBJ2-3,ASSRTARDTQY
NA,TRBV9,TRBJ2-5,ASSVLGQETQY
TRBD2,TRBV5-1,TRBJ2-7,ASSRGLAGSAGEQY
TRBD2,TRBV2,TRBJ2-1,ASSVAGVNYNEQF
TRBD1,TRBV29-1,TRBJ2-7,SVRTTGDDEQY
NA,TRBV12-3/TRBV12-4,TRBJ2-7,ASSPGGTSSYEQY
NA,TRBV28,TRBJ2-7,ASSLRALAGYEQY
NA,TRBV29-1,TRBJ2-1,SATNPRTLNEQF
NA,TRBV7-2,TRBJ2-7,ASSPPSAQSYEQY
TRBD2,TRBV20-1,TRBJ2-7,SARGRLAGIINEQY
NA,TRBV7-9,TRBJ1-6,ASSSGDVGTLH
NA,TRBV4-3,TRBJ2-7,ASSPAADGSYEQY
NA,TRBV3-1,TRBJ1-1,ASSQMDRAEAF
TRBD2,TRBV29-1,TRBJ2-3,SVGGTSGNTDTQY
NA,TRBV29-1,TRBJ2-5,SVDENRVQETQY
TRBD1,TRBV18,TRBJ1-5,ASSRDREEQPQH
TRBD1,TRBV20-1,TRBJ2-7,SASTPRGQTCEQY
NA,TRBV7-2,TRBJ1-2,ASSLLGRDVYGYT
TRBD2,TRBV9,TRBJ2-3,ASSAEGGPGGTQY
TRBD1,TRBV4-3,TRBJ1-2,ASSDGTGGLSYGYT
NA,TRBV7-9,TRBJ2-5,ASSFGTGVQETQY
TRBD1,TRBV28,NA,ASRGPDRRETQY
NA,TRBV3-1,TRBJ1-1,ASSQGTGGTEAF
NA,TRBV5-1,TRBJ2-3,ASSLASGEDTQY
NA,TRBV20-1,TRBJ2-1,SASGSPSSYNEQF
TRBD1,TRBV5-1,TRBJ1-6,ASSSTGQGLGSYNSPLH
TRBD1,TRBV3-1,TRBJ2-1,ASSLPGQQGYEQF
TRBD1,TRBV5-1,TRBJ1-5,ASSLGQGNNQPQH
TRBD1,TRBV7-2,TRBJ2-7,ASTSGQELWVYEQY
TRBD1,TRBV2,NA,ASRALDRAEQY
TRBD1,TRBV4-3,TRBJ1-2,ASSQGQGGHYGYT
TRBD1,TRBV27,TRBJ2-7,ASSLQGAISYEQY
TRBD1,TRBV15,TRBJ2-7,ATSTDPPGTADYEQY